This is a list of T cell receptor beta chains from one sample in a study of post-analysis software for immune sequencing data. TCRdb reanalysed the PCR reads using MiXCR and keeps one entry per CDR3 protein. The sample carries approximately 730,000 distinct CDR3 sequences, roughly 50% recorded once. Sequencing was performed on blood. The receptors were gathered from a girl aged 5-17 years with multiple sclerosis. The CDR3 runs from the conserved cysteine through the conserved F or W. D genes are given only for firm matches. Clone size is not always given. Where it is, it says once, few, many or a class for expanded clones.

j_call,clone_size,d_call,cdr3_length,v_call,cdr3_nt,cdr3_aa
TRBJ1-2,-,-,15,TRBV9,TGTGCCAGCAGCGGGGCTCGGGGAAGTATCTATGGCTACACCTTC,CASSGARGSIYGYTF
TRBJ2-3,few,TRBD2,15,TRBV7-7,TGTGCTAGCAGCCAACTAGCGGGGAGCACAGATACGCAGTATTTT,CASSQLAGSTDTQYF
TRBJ2-1,once,TRBD2,13,TRBV11-3,TGTGCCAGCAGGGGGGGGGTTGGCAATGAGCAGTTCTTC,CASRGGVGNEQFF
TRBJ2-6,-,TRBD1,17,TRBV30,TGTGCCTGGACCCGGGACAGGGGGCTCTCTGGGGCCAACGTCCTGACTTTC,CAWTRDRGLSGANVLTF
TRBJ2-7,-,-,12,TRBV7-8,TGTGCCAGCAGCTTAGTACTCGGCGAGCAGTACTTC,CASSLVLGEQYF
TRBJ1-2,-,-,18,TRBV7-9,TGTGCCAGCAGCTTAGGCCCCCCAGGGCTGGTCTCCAACTATGGCTACACCTTC,CASSLGPPGLVSNYGYTF
TRBJ1-5,-,-,16,TRBV6-2/TRBV6-3,TGTGCCAGCAGTTACGGGGTAGGGGGGCGCAATCAGCCCCAGCATTTT,CASSYGVGGRNQPQHF
TRBJ2-3,few,TRBD1,10,TRBV12-3/TRBV12-4,TGTGCCACCTCGACAGGGGCGCAGTATTTT,CATSTGAQYF
TRBJ1-2,-,-,14,TRBV7-2,TGTGCCAGCAGCCCGAACAGGGCAGGCTATGGCTACACCTTC,CASSPNRAGYGYTF
TRBJ1-5,-,-,13,TRBV5-1,TGCGCCAGCAGCTCCTCCACTGGACAGACCCAGCATTTT,CASSSSTGQTQHF
TRBJ2-1,-,-,16,TRBV28,TGTGCCAGCAGTTTGTTCGCCTCGAGCTCCTACAATGAGCAGTTCTTC,CASSLFASSSYNEQFF
TRBJ1-4,-,-,15,TRBV3-1,TGTGCCAGCAGCCAAGGGTTCTCAACTAATGAAAAACGGTTTTTT,CASSQGFSTNEKRFF
TRBJ2-7,-,TRBD2,17,TRBV7-9,TGTGCCAGCAGCTTAGGGGGACTAGCGGGAGAGTCCTACGAGCAGTACTTC,CASSLGGLAGESYEQYF
TRBJ2-7,once,-,13,TRBV3-1,TGTGCCAGCAGCCAAGGGAAACCCCACGAGCAGTACTTC,CASSQGKPHEQYF
TRBJ2-3,-,TRBD2,14,TRBV28,TGTGCCAGCATTCCTAGCGGGATAGAGGATACGCAGTATTTT,CASIPSGIEDTQYF
TRBJ1-2,-,TRBD1,16,TRBV11-3,TGTGCCAGCAGTAGTGGGACAGTCGGACGACCCTATGGCTACACCTTC,CASSSGTVGRPYGYTF
TRBJ2-5,-,-,15,TRBV3-1,TGTGCCAGCAGCCAAGATCTCGCGGTCCAAGAGACCCAGTACTTC,CASSQDLAVQETQYF
TRBJ2-1,-,TRBD2,15,TRBV9,TGTGCCAGCAGCGTAGAAACCGGGACTAGAAATGAGCAGTTCTTC,CASSVETGTRNEQFF